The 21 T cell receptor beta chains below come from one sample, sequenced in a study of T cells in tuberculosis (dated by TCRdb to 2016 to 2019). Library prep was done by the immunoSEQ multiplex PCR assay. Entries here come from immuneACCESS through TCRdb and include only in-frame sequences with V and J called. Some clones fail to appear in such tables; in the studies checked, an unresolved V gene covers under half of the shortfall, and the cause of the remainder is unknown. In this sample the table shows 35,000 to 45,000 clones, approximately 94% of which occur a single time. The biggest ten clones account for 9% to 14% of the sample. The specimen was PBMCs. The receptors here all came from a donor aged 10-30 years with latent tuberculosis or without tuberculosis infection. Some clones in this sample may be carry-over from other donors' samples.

In nucleotides, the CDR3 is TGCGCCAGCAGCCAAGAAAGGAGCTCCTATAATTCACCCCTCCACTTT. This sequence encodes CASSQERSSYNSPLHF. The rearrangement uses TRBV4-3 and TRBJ1-6; no definite D call. Germline V gene sequence: CDR1 LGHNA, CDR2 YSLEER. The V end was cut by 0 bases, the J end by 0 bases, with 6 bases between. This CDR3 comprises 16 residues.

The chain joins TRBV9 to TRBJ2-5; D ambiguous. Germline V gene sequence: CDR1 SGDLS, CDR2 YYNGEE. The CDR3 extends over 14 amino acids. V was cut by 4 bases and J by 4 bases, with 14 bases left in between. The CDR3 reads CASSSTGVGETQYF. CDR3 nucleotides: TGTGCCAGCAGCAGCACGGGTGTCGGAGAGACCCAGTACTTC.

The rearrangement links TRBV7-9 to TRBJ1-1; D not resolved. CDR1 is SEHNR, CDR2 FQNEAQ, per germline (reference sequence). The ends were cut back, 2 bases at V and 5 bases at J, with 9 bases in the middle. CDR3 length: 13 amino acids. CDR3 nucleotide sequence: TGTGCCAGCAGCTTAAGTGGCGGGACTGAAGCTTTCTTT. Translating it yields CASSLSGGTEAFF.

CDR3 bases: TGTGGGACAGGGGGTTCCGGCAATGAGCAGTTCTTC. Its translation is CGTGGSGNEQFF. The rearrangement uses TRBV6-5 and TRBJ2-1, with 10 bases that match TRBD1. The CDR3 spans 12 residues. The germline CDR1 and CDR2 sequences are MNHEY and SVGAGI.

CDR3 nucleotide sequence: TGTGCCAGCAGCTTAATCCAACTTAACACTGAAGCTTTCTTT. Translating gives CASSLIQLNTEAFF. This chain connects TRBV13 to TRBJ1-1, with D unresolved. Germline V gene data show CDR1 as PRHDT and CDR2 as FYEKMQ (reference sequence). This CDR3 region has 14 residues. Deletions cut 2 bases from V and 2 bases from J, with 9 bases between.

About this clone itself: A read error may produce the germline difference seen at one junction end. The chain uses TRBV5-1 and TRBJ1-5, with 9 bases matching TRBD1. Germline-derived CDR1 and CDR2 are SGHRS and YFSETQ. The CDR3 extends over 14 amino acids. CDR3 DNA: TGCGCCAGCAGCACGGGACAGGGCAACCAGCCCCAGCATTTT. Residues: CASSTGQGNQPQHF.

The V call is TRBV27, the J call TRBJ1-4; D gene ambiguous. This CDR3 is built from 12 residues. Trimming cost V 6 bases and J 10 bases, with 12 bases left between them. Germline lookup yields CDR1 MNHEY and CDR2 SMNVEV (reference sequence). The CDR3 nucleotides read TGTGCCAGCAGAGGCCCAGCGAGAAAACTGTTTTTT. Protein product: CASRGPARKLFF.

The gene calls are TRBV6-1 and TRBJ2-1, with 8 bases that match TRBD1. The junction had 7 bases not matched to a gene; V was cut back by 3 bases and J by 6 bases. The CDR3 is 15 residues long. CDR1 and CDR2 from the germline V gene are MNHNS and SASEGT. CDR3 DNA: TGTGCCAGCAGTGAGGCAGGGGGCGAATTCAATGAGCAGTTCTTC. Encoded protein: CASSEAGGEFNEQFF.

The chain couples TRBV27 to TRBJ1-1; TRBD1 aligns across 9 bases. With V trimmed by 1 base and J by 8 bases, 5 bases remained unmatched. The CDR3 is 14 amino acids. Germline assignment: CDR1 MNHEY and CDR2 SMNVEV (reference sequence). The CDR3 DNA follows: TGTGCCAGCAGTTTATGGAAGGGACAGGGAGAAGCTTTCTTT. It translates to CASSLWKGQGEAFF.

As DNA, the CDR3 is TGTGCCAGCAGTTTTGTTGCAGGGGCTTCGACTGAAGCTTTCTTT. Its translation is CASSFVAGASTEAFF. The chain recombines TRBV27 with TRBJ1-1, with D maybe TRBD1 (6 bases). This CDR3 has 15 amino acids. Germline loops: CDR1 MNHEY, CDR2 SMNVEV (reference sequence). Deletions cut 3 bases from V and 5 bases from J, with 16 bases between.

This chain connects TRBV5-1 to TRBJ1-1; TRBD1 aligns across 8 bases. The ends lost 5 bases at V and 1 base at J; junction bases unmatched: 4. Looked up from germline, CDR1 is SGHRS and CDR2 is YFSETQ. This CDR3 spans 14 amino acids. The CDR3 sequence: CASRSGTGNTEAFF. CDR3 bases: TGCGCCAGCAGATCTGGGACAGGGAACACTGAAGCTTTCTTT.

In nucleotides, the CDR3 is TGTGCCAGTAGCTTATCATACAGGGCGGGCGAGCAGTACGTC. It encodes CASSLSYRAGEQYV. The chain recombines TRBV5-4 with TRBJ2-7, with D perhaps TRBD1 (6 bases). The CDR3 sequence is 14 residues long. Germline V lookup: CDR1 SGHNT, CDR2 YYREEE (reference sequence).

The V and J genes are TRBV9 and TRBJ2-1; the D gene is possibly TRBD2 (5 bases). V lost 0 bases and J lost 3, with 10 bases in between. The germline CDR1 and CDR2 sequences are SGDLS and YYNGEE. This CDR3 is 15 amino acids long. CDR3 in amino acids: CASSVDGGDYNEQFF. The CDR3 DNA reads TGTGCCAGCAGCGTAGACGGAGGCGACTACAATGAGCAGTTCTTC. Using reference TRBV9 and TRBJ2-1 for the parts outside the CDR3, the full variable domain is DSGVTQTPKHLITATGQRVTLRCSPRSGDLSVYWYQQSLDQGLQFLIQYYNGEERAKGNILERFSAQQFPDLHSELNLSSLELGDSALYFCASSVDGGDYNEQFFGPGTRLTVL.

In DNA, the CDR3 is TGTGCCAGCAGCTTGGGACAGGGTTTTTTTCAGCCCCAGCATTTT. Protein product: CASSLGQGFFQPQHF. This chain links TRBV5-8 with TRBJ1-5; 7 positions match TRBD1. Looked up from germline, CDR1 is SGHTS and CDR2 is YDEGEE. The CDR3 loop spans 15 amino acids. Germline trimming cut 0 bases from V and 6 bases from J; bases unmatched to any gene: 6. Supplemented by reference TRBV5-8 and TRBJ1-5, the full variable domain reads EAGVTQSPTHLIKTRGQQATLRCSPISGHTSVYWYQQALGLGLQFLLWYDEGEERNRGNFPPRFSGRQFPNYSSELNVNALELEDSALYLCASSLGQGFFQPQHFGDGTRLSIL.

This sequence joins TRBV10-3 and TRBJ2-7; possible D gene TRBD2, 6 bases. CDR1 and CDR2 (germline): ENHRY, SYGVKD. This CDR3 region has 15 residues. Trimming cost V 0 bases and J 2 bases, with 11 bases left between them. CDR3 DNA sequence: TGTGCCATCAGTGAGTCGGTTGGGGGGACCTACGAGCAGTACTTC. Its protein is CAISESVGGTYEQYF.

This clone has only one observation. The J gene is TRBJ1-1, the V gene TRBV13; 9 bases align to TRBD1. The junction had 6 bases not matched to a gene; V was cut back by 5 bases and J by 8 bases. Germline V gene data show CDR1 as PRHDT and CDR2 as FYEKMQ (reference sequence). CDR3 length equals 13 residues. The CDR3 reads CASSLDGQGEAFF. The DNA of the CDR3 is TGTGCCAGCAGCCTAGATGGACAGGGGGAAGCTTTCTTT.

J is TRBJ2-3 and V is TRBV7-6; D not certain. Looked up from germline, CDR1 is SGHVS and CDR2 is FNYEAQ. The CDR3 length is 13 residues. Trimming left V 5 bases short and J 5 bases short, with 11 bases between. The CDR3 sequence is CASSPRRGDTQYF. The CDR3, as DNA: TGTGCCAGCAGCCCCCGGAGAGGAGATACGCAGTATTTT. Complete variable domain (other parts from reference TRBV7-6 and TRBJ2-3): GAGVSQSPRYKVTKRGQDVALRCDPISGHVSLYWYRQALGQGPEFLTYFNYEAQQDKSGLPNDRFSAERPEGSISTLTIQRTEQRDSAMYRCASSPRRGDTQYFGPGTRLTVL.

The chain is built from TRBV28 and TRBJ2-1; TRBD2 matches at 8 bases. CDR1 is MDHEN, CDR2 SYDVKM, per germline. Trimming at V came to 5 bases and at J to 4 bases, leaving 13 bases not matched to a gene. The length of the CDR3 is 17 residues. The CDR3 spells CASSPGGEGLRYNEQFF. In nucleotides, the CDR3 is TGTGCCAGCAGTCCCGGGGGGGAGGGACTCAGATACAATGAGCAGTTCTTC.

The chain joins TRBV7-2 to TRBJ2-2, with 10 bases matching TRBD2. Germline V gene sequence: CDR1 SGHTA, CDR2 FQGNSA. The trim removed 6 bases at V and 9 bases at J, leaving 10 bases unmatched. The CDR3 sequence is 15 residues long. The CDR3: CASSRPSSGGRELFF. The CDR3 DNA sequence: TGTGCCAGCAGTAGGCCTTCTAGCGGGGGACGGGAGCTGTTTTTT.

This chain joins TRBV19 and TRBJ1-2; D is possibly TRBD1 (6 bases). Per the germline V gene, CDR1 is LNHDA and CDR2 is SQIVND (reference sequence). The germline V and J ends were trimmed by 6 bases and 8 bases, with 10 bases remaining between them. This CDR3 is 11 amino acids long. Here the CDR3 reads CASSMDSGYTF. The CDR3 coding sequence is TGTGCCAGTAGCATGGACAGCGGCTACACCTTC.

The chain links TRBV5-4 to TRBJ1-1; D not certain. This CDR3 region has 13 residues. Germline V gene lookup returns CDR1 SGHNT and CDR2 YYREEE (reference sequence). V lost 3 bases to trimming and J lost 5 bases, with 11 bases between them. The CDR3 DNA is TGTGCCAGCAGCTCCCTAGGTGGGACTGAAGCTTTCTTT. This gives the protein CASSSLGGTEAFF. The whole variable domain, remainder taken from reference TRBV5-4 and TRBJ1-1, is ETGVTQSPTHLIKTRGQQVTLRCSSQSGHNTVSWYQQALGQGPQFIFQYYREEENGRGNFPPRFSGLQFPNYSSELNVNALELDDSALYLCASSSLGGTEAFFGQGTRLTVV.